These 17 T cell receptor beta chains were all obtained from the same sample, sequenced in a study of tissue T cells after allogeneic stem cell transplantation. Method: immunoSEQ multiplex PCR; TCRdb's copy keeps in-frame clones and lacks some. The data hold more than 4,000 clones, with about half observed a single time. Time point indicated: mouse harvest day 14 after allogeneic transplant. Each mouse received 10^7 T-cell-depleted marrow cells plus 10^6 splenic CD5+ T cells by tail vein. The source material was lymph node tissue. Receptors were obtained from a female BALB/c mouse given C57BL/6 T cells with graft-versus-host disease after an allogeneic hematopoietic cell transplant.

Of note for this clone: Gene names and germline refer to mouse. The DNA ends 1 residue before the CDR3 does, and the rest of the CDR3 is filled in from the germline J gene. The rearrangement uses TRBV16 and TRBJ2-4; D is ambiguous. This CDR3 is built from 12 residues. Trimming cost V 1 base and J 6 bases, with 5 bases left between them. Germline CDR1 reads SGHSA; CDR2 reads FRNQAP. CDR3 sequence reads: CASSLALNTLYF. Partial CDR3 DNA: TGTGCAAGCAGCTTAGCCTTGAACACCTTGTAC.

Concerning this clone itself: Gene names and germline match the mouse. The CDR3 end lies 1 residue beyond the end of the read and is filled in from the germline J gene. The chain couples TRBV31 to TRBJ2-5; 7 positions agree with TRBD2. The CDR3 covers 13 residues. Germline V gene data show CDR1 as GKSSPN and CDR2 as SITVG. V shed 5 bases, J shed 0 bases, and the junction held 2 bases outside the gene matches. This CDR3 is CAWDWVNQDTQYF. The sequenced part of the CDR3 DNA is TGTGCCTGGGACTGGGTTAACCAAGACACCCAGTAC.

As regards this clone: The listed genes are named as in mouse. The missing CDR3 end, 1 residue past where the read stops, is filled in from the germline J gene. J is TRBJ2-3 and V is TRBV31, with 7 bases lining up with TRBD1. CDR1 and CDR2 (germline): GKSSPN, SITVG. Trimming took 0 bases from V and 1 from J; bases not matched to a gene: 1. This CDR3 contains 14 residues. The CDR3 reads CAWSLTGGAETLYF. Incomplete CDR3 DNA: TGTGCCTGGAGTCTTACAGGGGGTGCAGAAACGCTGTAT. The whole variable domain, filled in from reference TRBV31 and TRBJ2-3, reads AQTIHQWPVAEIKAVGSPLSLGCTIKGKSSPNLYWYWQATGGTLQQLFYSITVGQVESVVQLNLSASRPKDDQFILSTEKLLLSHSGFYLCAWSLTGGAETLYFGSGTRLTVL.

A remark on this clone: One end of the junction does not line up with germline, which may come from a read error. Genes and germline are mouse. Read sequence stops 1 residue before the CDR3 end, and the germline J gene provides the missing end. The chain carries TRBV4 and TRBJ2-5; 11 nucleotides align to TRBD2. This CDR3 has 15 residues. The germline V gene has CDR1 LGHDT and CDR2 YNNKQL (reference sequence). CDR3 region: CAGSYWGGARDTQYF. CDR3 DNA, as far as it was read: TGTGCCGGCAGCTACTGGGGGGGCGCGAGGGACACCCAGTAC. Filled out from reference TRBV4 and TRBJ2-5, the complete variable domain reads ETAVFQTPNYHVTQVGNEVSFNCKQTLGHDTMYWYKQDSKKLLKIMFSYNNKQLIVNETVPRRFSPQSSDKAHLNLRIKSVEPEDSAVYLCAGSYWGGARDTQYFGPGTRLLVL.

Comment on this clone: Each gene name is a mouse one. The CDR3 end is not reached by the read, which stops 1 residue before it; the germline J gene fills it in. The genes are TRBV23 and TRBJ1-1; the table gives TRBD1 as D, unverified against the DNA. This CDR3 has 14 residues. Germline V gene data show CDR1 as KGHTA and CDR2 as FQNQQP. The covered CDR3 bases are TGCTCCAGCAGTCTGGGACAGGGGGCGACAGAAGTCTTC. It is translated as CSSSLGQGATEVF. The full CDR3 is CSSSLGQGATEVFF.

Relative to its sample, this clone is large (0.1 to 1%). Mouse gene names apply. Read coverage stops 1 residue before the CDR3 terminus; the germline J gene supplies the remainder. The chain has TRBV1 and TRBJ2-4, with TRBD2 matching over 8 bases. This CDR3 comprises 14 residues. Germline CDR1 is NSQYPW and CDR2 is LRSPGD (reference sequence). Unmatched junction bases numbered 6, after V lost 0 bases and J lost 10 bases. The CDR3 bases that were read are TGCACCTGCAGTGCAGACCTGGGGGGCCGTCCCTTGTAC. It yields the protein CTCSADLGGRPLY. The CDR3 reads in full as CTCSADLGGRPLYF.

To note about this clone: Germline and genes: mouse. The read falls 1 residue short of the CDR3 end, and the missing part is taken from the germline J gene. The chain couples TRBV3 to TRBJ2-2, with D possibly matching TRBD2 (6 bases). The CDR3 runs to 14 residues. Trimming pared 1 base from V and 3 bases from J, leaving 6 bases between. Germline V lookup: CDR1 SNHLY, CDR2 FYNGKV (reference sequence). The CDR3 loop is CASSLDWDTGQLYF. The sequenced part of the CDR3 DNA is TGTGCCAGCAGCTTAGACTGGGACACCGGGCAGCTCTAC.

Remarks on this clone: The gene names given are mouse names. The missing CDR3 end, 1 residue past where the read stops, is filled in from the germline J gene. The rearrangement uses TRBV26 and TRBJ2-2; 9 nucleotides match TRBD2. The V and J ends lost 3 bases and 0 bases, in that order; junction bases with no gene match: 2. The CDR3 is made up of 16 amino acids. The germline gives CDR1 KGHPV, CDR2 FQNQEV (reference sequence). CDR3 DNA (partial): TGTGCCAGCAGTCTCTGGGGGGGATCAAACACCGGGCAGCTCTAC. Translation gives CASSLWGGSNTGQLY. The whole CDR3 protein is CASSLWGGSNTGQLYF.

This clone was recorded a few times. Gene names are mouse gene names. From the germline J gene comes the end of the CDR3, since the read stops 1 residue before it. The rearrangement uses TRBV26 and TRBJ2-7; TRBD1 agrees at 8 bases. The CDR3 runs to 13 residues. V lost 4 bases to trimming and J lost 1 base; unmatched junction nucleotides: 0. Germline V gene data show CDR1 as KGHPV and CDR2 as FQNQEV (reference sequence). The part of the CDR3 DNA that was read is TGTGCCAGCAGTCGACAGGGGTCCTATGAACAGTAC. Translating gives CASSRQGSYEQY. In full, the CDR3 reads CASSRQGSYEQYF.

Details on this clone: Gene names refer to mouse genes. The sequence runs out 1 residue before the end of the CDR3; the remainder is reconstructed from the germline J gene. V usage is TRBV16 and J usage is TRBJ2-7; TRBD2 agrees at 8 bases. CDR3 size: 14 residues. Per germline, CDR1 SGHSA and CDR2 FRNQAP. Trimming took 0 bases from V and 3 from J; bases not matched to a gene: 1. CDR3 sequence reads: CASSLELGVYEQYF. CDR3 bases read: TGTGCAAGCAGCTTAGAACTGGGGGTCTATGAACAGTAC.

With respect to this clone: Germline and genes here are mouse. This CDR3 is CASSLWGVEQYF. CDR3 DNA (partial): TGTGCCAGCTCTCTCTGGGGGGTTGAACAGTAC. The V gene is TRBV12-2, the J gene TRBJ2-7, with TRBD2 matching 7 bases. Sequencing ends 1 residue short of the CDR3 end; the germline J gene provides the rest. Germline V gene sequence: CDR1 SGHLS, CDR2 HYDKME. V lost 0 bases, J lost 6 bases, and 1 base stayed unmatched. The CDR3 runs 12 residues.

This clone was observed a few times. The junction differs from germline at one of its ends, possibly a read error. The gene names here belong to mouse. The missing CDR3 end, 1 residue past where the read stops, is filled in from the germline J gene. This chain joins TRBV13-1 and TRBJ2-7, with 10 bases that match TRBD2. The CDR3 length is 12 residues. Germline V gives CDR1 NSHNY, CDR2 SYGAGN. The sequenced part of the CDR3 DNA is TGTGCCAGCGGTGACTGGGGGGACGAACAGTAC. It yields the protein CASGDWGDEQY. The whole CDR3 is CASGDWGDEQYF.

Note on this clone: Mouse names are used for the genes. The missing CDR3 end, 1 residue past where the read stops, is filled in from the germline J gene. This chain uses TRBV26 with TRBJ1-2; D uncertain. Germline V CDR1 and CDR2: KGHPV, FQNQEV (reference sequence). The CDR3 has 11 residues. The V end lost 2 bases, the J end lost 9 bases, and 7 bases lay between the germline ends. CDR3 protein: CASSLETYYTF. CDR3 bases read: TGTGCCAGCAGTCTGGAGACCTACTACACC.

About this clone itself: The germline and genes are mouse ones. The sequence runs out 1 residue before the end of the CDR3; the remainder is reconstructed from the germline J gene. This chain links TRBV13-1 with TRBJ2-2; 8 nucleotides align to TRBD1. The CDR3 has 15 amino acids. V was pared by 1 base and J by 4 bases, with 3 bases of the junction left unmatched. From germline, CDR1 is NSHNY and CDR2 SYGAGN. Incomplete CDR3 DNA: TGTGCCAGCAGTGATCGTACAGGGGGCACCGGGCAGCTCTAC. Its translation: CASSDRTGGTGQLY. The full CDR3 protein is CASSDRTGGTGQLYF.

About this clone itself: Here the gene names and germline are mouse. The CDR3 is cut off 1 residue early in the read; its end comes from the germline J gene. This rearrangement joins TRBV23 to TRBJ2-5; TRBD2 is the table's D call, not checked against the DNA. The CDR3 runs 14 residues. Germline lookup yields CDR1 KGHTA and CDR2 FQNQQP. CDR3 in amino acids: CSSSQSLGEDTQYF. CDR3 DNA, as far as it was read: TGCTCCAGCAGTCAATCACTGGGGGAAGACACCCAGTAC.

This clone came up a few times. The listed genes are named as in mouse. Read coverage stops 1 residue before the CDR3 terminus; the germline J gene supplies the remainder. The rearrangement joins TRBV15 to TRBJ1-3; D ambiguous. The V gene's germline CDR1 is SGHND and CDR2 FRSKSL. V was pared by 3 bases and J by 0 bases, with 6 bases between. The CDR3 totals 14 residues. Incomplete CDR3 DNA: TGTGCCAGCAGTTTCCCCGGTTCTGGAAATACGCTCTAT. Translated: CASSFPGSGNTLY. The full CDR3 is CASSFPGSGNTLYF. Drawing the rest from reference TRBV15 and TRBJ1-3, the complete variable domain is DAGVTQTPRHEVAEKGQTIILKCEPVSGHNDLFWYRQTKIQGLELLSYFRSKSLMEDGGAFKDRFKAEMLNSSFSTLKIQPTEPKDSAVYLCASSFPGSGNTLYFGEGSRLIVV.

This clone occurred a few times. Here the gene names and germline are mouse. The DNA ends 1 residue before the CDR3 does, and the rest of the CDR3 is filled in from the germline J gene. The V and J genes are TRBV26 and TRBJ2-4; D may correspond to TRBD1 or TRBD2 (5 bases each). Germline V gene lookup returns CDR1 KGHPV and CDR2 FQNQEV (reference sequence). Trimming stripped 6 bases from V and 5 bases from J, with 9 bases between. The length of the CDR3 is 12 residues. CDR3 protein: CASSRDVNTLYF. The sequenced CDR3 bases are TGTGCCAGCAGCCGGGACGTAAACACCTTGTAC.